The subject of this entry is one T cell receptor (beta chain). No antigen is known for it. A much larger clone lies a single base off, so this may be a read error. The record originates from a study of CD8+CD57+ T cells in acquired aplastic anemia (dated 2018 in TCRdb). Concerning the study at large: Extracted DNA from sorted CD4+ and CD8+ cells averaged approximately 3 ug, ranging from roughly 0.17 to 27.4 ug. Overall study outcomes, separate from this receptor: Patients and healthy controls showed no significant difference in CD8+ Simpson's diversity (P=0.060). Roughly 30 CD8+ CDR3 sequences were shared between patients and controls but appeared highly expressed in patients and within their immunodominant clones.

TCR beta VDJ combination and CDR3 sequence profiling used genomic DNA as the template. An Illumina HiSeq 2000 was used for TCR repertoire sequencing. The original pipeline was this. Repertoire assessment relied on Simpson's diversity index, CDR3 size and DJ length profiles, and TRBV/TRBJ rearrangement plots. The most abundant DNA sequence in the deep sequencing data was taken as the immunodominant clone. CDR3 amino acid sequences were checked for sharing between subjects and were compared against published repertoires and the VDJdb database. The public reads were reanalyzed by TCRdb: fastp trimming at Q25, MiXCR alignment, in-frame beta chains only. One record per CDR3 amino acid sequence lists the most common genes and DNA. The V and J calls here are based on TCRdb, not the publication. The sample includes more than 150,000 distinct CDR3 sequences, with about three fifths observed a single time. The ten biggest clones cover 40% to 55% of the sample.

In the study, sorted CD4+ and CD8+ blood T cells from patients with severe aplastic anemia and from healthy subjects underwent deep sequencing of TCR repertoires. Ficoll-Paque density gradient centrifugation was used to isolate peripheral blood mononuclear cells. Before DNA was extracted, CD4+ and CD8+ T cells were sorted using either FACS or magnetic beads. The CDR3 covers 17 residues, taking in both the cysteine and the phenylalanine. The kept DNA is CDR3 alone, 51 bases in frame from the first base. Trimming takes 6 bases from V and 0 bases from J, and the germline ends sit 23 bases apart. Reading the germline V gene gives CDR1 SQVTM and CDR2 ANQGSEA.

The origin of this receptor is a human donor with severe aplastic anemia or a healthy control (not recorded which). The chain joins TRBV29-1 to TRBJ1-2; no D segment can be confidently identified. Sequencing was performed on sorted CD4+, CD8+, or CD8+CD57+ T cells (not recorded which) from PBMCs. In nucleotides, the sequence is TGCAGCGTCCCCGAGAGACAAGATTCAGAACCTAACTATGGCTACACCTTC. This is translated as CSVPERQDSEPNYGYTF.